This T cell receptor (beta chain) was sequenced in a study of cytomegalovirus exposure and HLA in healthy donors. The wider study: Later, an analysis reported that the 110 or so validation repertoires had used the same platform as the approximately 600 first-cohort repertoires. Study-level results: The tendency of first-cohort TCR clusters to co-occur in the roughly 130 validation repertoires emerged from a later analysis. Among TCR sequences, most were rare, though some public TCRs appeared in many donors.

CDR3 length: 14 amino acids. V shed 5 bases, J shed 9 bases, and the junction held 11 bases outside the gene matches. Germline CDR1 MDHEN, CDR2 SYDVKM. On this clone itself: Its antigen remains unknown.

The protocol was immunoSEQ multiplex PCR, while the TCRdb copy is restricted to in-frame clones and leaves out a portion. The sample gives roughly 330,000 clones, around 90% of which show up once; roughly 1.1% is in the top ten. This receptor was obtained from a woman aged 30 to 39 in good health and CMV-seropositive. The chain links TRBV28 to TRBJ2-7; 9 bases match TRBD1. Source material: PBMCs. The CDR3 here is CASSSRDRVVVQYF. The CDR3 coding sequence is TGTGCCAGCAGTAGTCGGGACAGGGTAGTTGTGCAGTACTTC. The full variable domain, its missing parts supplied by reference TRBV28 and TRBJ2-7, is DVKVTQSSRYLVKRTGEKVFLECVQDMDHENMFWYRQDPGLGLRLIYFSYDVKMKEKGDIPEGYSVSREKKERFSLILESASTNQTSMYLCASSSRDRVVVQYFGPGTRLTVT.